The 8 T cell receptor beta chains given below trace back to one sample, sequenced in a study of cytomegalovirus exposure and HLA in healthy donors. Clones were read by immunoSEQ multiplex PCR, and TCRdb kept only the in-frame ones, dropping some. Counted here are some 150,000 clones, roughly 90% occurring once; the ten biggest clones make up under 5%. The sequencing input was PBMCs. These receptors were taken from a man between 18 and 35 years old in good health and CMV-seropositive.

The chain links TRBV19 to TRBJ1-6; possibly TRBD1 for D (5 bases). The ends were cut back, 3 bases at V and 1 base at J, with 16 bases in the middle. The length of the CDR3 is 18 residues. CDR1 and CDR2 from the germline V gene are LNHDA and SQIVND (reference sequence). The CDR3: CASSIRPGGGSYNSPLHF. As DNA, the CDR3 is TGTGCCAGTAGTATCCGTCCGGGGGGAGGTTCCTATAATTCACCCCTCCACTTT.

The gene calls are TRBV7-8 and TRBJ2-7; 10 bases match TRBD1. The CDR3 totals 15 residues. The V and J ends lost 5 bases and 3 bases, in that order; junction bases with no gene match: 7. Germline V gene data show CDR1 as SGHVS and CDR2 as FQNEAQ. In DNA form, the CDR3 reads TGTGCCAGCAGCCCCCGACAGGGGGCGAACTACGAGCAGTACTTC. This encodes CASSPRQGANYEQYF.

This clone was recorded once. The chain joins TRBV6-5 to TRBJ1-4, with TRBD1 as a possible D gene (6 bases). Deletions cut 4 bases from V and 4 bases from J, with 16 bases between. Germline lookup yields CDR1 MNHEY and CDR2 SVGAGI. CDR3 length: 16 amino acids. This CDR3 is CASSFNPDSLNEKLFF. The CDR3 DNA sequence: TGTGCCAGCAGTTTCAACCCGGACAGCCTTAATGAAAAACTGTTTTTT.

As DNA, the CDR3 is TGTGCCAGCAGGCGCGACAGGGGTTACAATGAGCAGTTCTTC. Translated, it gives CASRRDRGYNEQFF. J is TRBJ2-1 and V is TRBV28, with 8 bases matching TRBD1. Germline CDR1 reads MDHEN; CDR2 reads SYDVKM. V shed 6 bases and J 4 bases; nucleotides not matched to a gene: 5. CDR3 length: 14 amino acids.

This chain links TRBV7-3 with TRBJ1-5; D may be TRBD1 (5 bases). The germline CDR1 and CDR2 sequences are SGHTA and FQGTGA. Trimming left V 3 bases short and J 7 bases short, with 10 bases between. This CDR3 contains 13 residues. The CDR3, as DNA: TGTGCCAGCAGCTTCGGCAGGGAACAGCCCCAGCATTTT. It yields the protein CASSFGREQPQHF.

In this sample, this clone turned up once. The chain uses TRBV7-6 and TRBJ2-1; tentative D call: TRBD2 (5 bases). V dropped 1 base and J dropped 0 bases, with 10 bases sitting between them. The germline CDR1 and CDR2 sequences are SGHVS and FNYEAQ. The CDR3 sequence is 16 residues long. The CDR3 nucleotides are TGTGCCAGCAGCTTAGTGGCGGGCAGCTCCTACAATGAGCAGTTCTTC. Encoded protein: CASSLVAGSSYNEQFF.

The V and J genes are TRBV30 and TRBJ1-1; D call uncertain. The V end lost 0 bases, the J end lost 0 bases, and 8 bases lay between the germline ends. The germline gives CDR1 GTSNPN, CDR2 SVGIG (reference sequence). This CDR3 contains 14 residues. The CDR3 loop is CAWSVYSMNTEAFF. Written as DNA, the CDR3 is TGTGCCTGGAGTGTATACAGCATGAACACTGAAGCTTTCTTT.

J is TRBJ2-7 and V is TRBV29-1; the D gene is possibly TRBD2 (6 bases). V lost 7 bases to trimming and J lost 5 bases, with 18 bases between them. CDR1 and CDR2 (germline): SQVTM, ANQGSEA. The CDR3 runs 13 residues. CDR3 coding DNA: TGCAGCGCCCTAGAGGGACTGCTTCACGAGCAGTACTTC. This codes for CSALEGLLHEQYF.